The 30 T cell receptor beta chains reported below all come from one sample, sequenced in a study of yellow fever vaccine responses in identical twins. In TCRdb, the RT-PCR reads were re-called with MiXCR into one record per CDR3 protein. Of 3,500 to 4,500 distinct CDR3 sequences listed, 85% are singletons. The sample in question was T cells from blood (PBMCs), unsorted or a sorted subset (not recorded which), obtained before or after yellow fever vaccination (not recorded which). These receptors came from a young woman who received the yellow fever vaccine.

The CDR3 DNA reads as TGTGCCATCAGGGGAGCTAACTATGGCTACACCTTC. It translates to CAIRGANYGYTF. This chain connects TRBV10-3 to TRBJ1-2, with D unresolved. The germline V and J ends were trimmed by 6 bases and 0 bases, with 5 bases remaining between them. Germline V CDR1 and CDR2: ENHRY, SYGVKD. This CDR3 region has 12 residues.

V gene TRBV7-2 combines with J gene TRBJ1-6; perhaps TRBD1 as D (5 bases). Trimming shortened V by 2 bases and J by 10 bases, and 15 bases separated the two germline ends. Germline V gene lookup returns CDR1 SGHTA and CDR2 FQGNSA. The CDR3 is made up of 15 amino acids. CDR3 in DNA: TGTGCCAGCAGCTTAAGTCGAGGGGATTACTCACCCCTCCACTTT. Protein: CASSLSRGDYSPLHF.

The chain uses TRBV11-1 and TRBJ2-1; 7 nucleotides line up with TRBD1. V trimming: 5 bases; J trimming: 4 bases; junction bases outside the gene matches: 8. The CDR3 totals 15 residues. The germline CDR1 and CDR2 sequences are SGHAT and FQDESV (reference sequence). The CDR3 nucleotides are TGTGCCAGCAGCCCCCGGGGACAGACTTACAATGAGCAGTTCTTC. Protein: CASSPRGQTYNEQFF. The full variable domain, with the rest looked up from reference TRBV11-1 and TRBJ2-1, is EAEVAQSPRYKITEKSQAVAFWCDPISGHATLYWYRQILGQGPELLVQFQDESVVDDSQLPKDRFSAERLKGVDSTLKIQPAELGDSAMYLCASSPRGQTYNEQFFGPGTRLTVL.

The genes are TRBV9 and TRBJ2-3; 7 bases map to TRBD2. Germline V gene sequence: CDR1 SGDLS, CDR2 YYNGEE. The CDR3 consists of 15 residues. V trimming: 4 bases; J trimming: 0 bases; junction bases outside the gene matches: 5. The CDR3 bases are TGTGCCAGCAGCTTATCACTAGCGAGCACAGATACGCAGTATTTT. It specifies CASSLSLASTDTQYF.

The V gene is TRBV29-1, the J gene TRBJ2-7, with D unresolved. Trimming shortened V by 3 bases and J by 2 bases, and 14 bases separated the two germline ends. Germline lookup yields CDR1 SQVTM and CDR2 ANQGSEA. The CDR3 totals 14 residues. This chain's CDR3 is CSVEGKAEPYEQYF. Written as DNA, the CDR3 is TGCAGCGTTGAGGGTAAGGCAGAACCCTACGAGCAGTACTTC.

This clonotype appeared a few times. The chain is built from TRBV4-1 and TRBJ1-6; D might be TRBD1 (6 bases). CDR3 size: 16 residues. V lost 0 bases and J lost 10, with 16 bases in between. The germline CDR1 and CDR2 sequences are MGHRA and YSYEKL. In nucleotides, the CDR3 is TGCGCCAGCAGCCAAGAAGGAGGGGCAGGGGTATCACCCCTCCACTTT. It is translated as CASSQEGGAGVSPLHF.

The J gene is TRBJ2-3, the V gene TRBV11-3; D perhaps matches TRBD2 (6 bases). CDR1 is SGHNT and CDR2 is YENEEA in the germline V gene. The CDR3 is 12 amino acids. The ends were cut back, 5 bases at V and 4 bases at J, with 7 bases in the middle. In nucleotides, the CDR3 is TGTGCCAGCAGCCCTAGCGCAGATACGCAGTATTTT. It specifies CASSPSADTQYF.

The DNA for the CDR3 is TGTGCCAGCAGCTTAGCACAGTCCTCGGGCGAGCAGTACTTC. Translation gives CASSLAQSSGEQYF. V gene TRBV11-1 combines with J gene TRBJ2-7; the D is unclear. V lost 0 bases and J 6 bases, leaving 12 bases between the germline ends. The CDR3 runs 14 residues. CDR1 and CDR2 from the germline V gene are SGHAT and FQDESV (reference sequence).

The chain combines TRBV11-3 with TRBJ2-1; maybe TRBD2 (5 bases). The CDR3 is 14 amino acids. V dropped 1 base and J dropped 9 bases, with 13 bases sitting between them. CDR1 is SGHNT and CDR2 is YENEEA in the germline V gene. CDR3 sequence (DNA): TGTGCCAGCAGCTTAGTTCCCCCGGGGAGTGAGCAGTTCTTC. This sequence encodes CASSLVPPGSEQFF.

CDR3 nucleotides: TGTGCCAGCTCACCGCCGACAGCGAACACTGAAGCTTTCTTT. Its protein product is CASSPPTANTEAFF. The V call is TRBV18, the J call TRBJ1-1, with a weak D call TRBD1 (5 bases). V lost 3 bases to trimming and J lost 1 base, with 9 bases between them. From germline, CDR1 is KGHSH and CDR2 LQKENI. The CDR3 loop spans 14 amino acids.

The rearrangement joins TRBV2 to TRBJ2-3, with D perhaps matching TRBD2 (6 bases). CDR1 and CDR2 (germline): SNHLY, FYNNEI. V lost 6 bases to trimming and J lost 6 bases, with 7 bases between them. The CDR3 contains 11 residues. DNA for the CDR3: TGTGCCAGCAGAGGAGGGGATACGCAGTATTTT. Residues: CASRGGDTQYF.

The chain has TRBV6-1 and TRBJ2-5; 8 nucleotides align to TRBD2. V shed 7 bases, J shed 4 bases, and the junction held 17 bases outside the gene matches. Looked up from germline, CDR1 is MNHNS and CDR2 is SASEGT. The CDR3 extends over 17 amino acids. The CDR3 region is CASNPQGLAGGGETQYF. The CDR3 bases are TGTGCCAGCAACCCTCAGGGGCTAGCGGGCGGGGGAGAGACCCAGTACTTC.

This rearrangement joins TRBV29-1 to TRBJ2-1; unclear D gene. CDR1 SQVTM and CDR2 ANQGSEA come from the germline V gene. V was cut by 0 bases and J by 10 bases, with 13 bases left in between. The CDR3 spans 13 residues. CDR3 residues: CSVEDDPSREQFF. As DNA, the CDR3 is TGCAGCGTTGAAGATGACCCGAGCAGGGAGCAGTTCTTC.

V and J are TRBV10-3 and TRBJ2-7, with 7 bases fitting TRBD1. CDR1 is ENHRY and CDR2 is SYGVKD in the germline V gene. With 10 bases clipped from V and 3 bases from J, the junction kept 3 bases outside the gene matches. This CDR3 has 11 amino acids. CDR3: CATGQFYEQYF. The CDR3 nucleotides read TGTGCCACGGGACAGTTCTACGAGCAGTACTTC.

The rearrangement links TRBV4-3 to TRBJ1-5; no definite D call. The ends were cut back, 1 base at V and 0 bases at J, with 10 bases in the middle. The CDR3 is made up of 16 amino acids. Germline assignment: CDR1 LGHNA and CDR2 YSLEER. The CDR3, as DNA: TGCGCCAGCAGCCAAGGAGAGACATCTAGCAATCAGCCCCAGCATTTT. It yields the protein CASSQGETSSNQPQHF.

This clonotype was observed a single time. The chain combines TRBV2 with TRBJ2-2, with TRBD1 matching 9 bases. Germline V lookup: CDR1 SNHLY, CDR2 FYNNEI. The V and J ends lost 10 bases and 1 base, in that order; junction bases with no gene match: 7. The CDR3 contains 15 residues. The CDR3 nucleotides are TGTGCCATCCTACAGGGGGCGAGGAACACCGGGGAGCTGTTTTTT. This codes for CAILQGARNTGELFF.

This sequence joins TRBV12-3 or TRBV12-4 and TRBJ1-3; D remains unclear. The CDR3 loop spans 12 amino acids. Deletions cut 5 bases from V and 7 bases from J, with 9 bases between. Here the CDR3 reads CASSRPRNTIYF. The DNA for the CDR3 is TGTGCCAGCAGTCGACCTCGGAACACCATATATTTT.

By sample share, this clonotype is large. The chain joins TRBV7-6 to TRBJ1-2, with D maybe TRBD1 (6 bases). This CDR3 comprises 13 residues. V lost 4 bases, J lost 3 bases, and 9 bases lay in between. In germline, CDR1 is SGHVS, CDR2 FNYEAQ. CDR3 region: CASSYGQYYGYTF. In DNA form, the CDR3 reads TGTGCCAGCAGCTATGGACAGTACTATGGCTACACCTTC. Supplemented by reference TRBV7-6 and TRBJ1-2, the full variable domain reads GAGVSQSPRYKVTKRGQDVALRCDPISGHVSLYWYRQALGQGPEFLTYFNYEAQQDKSGLPNDRFSAERPEGSISTLTIQRTEQRDSAMYRCASSYGQYYGYTFGSGTRLTVV.

The gene calls are TRBV30 and TRBJ1-6; D gene ambiguous. Trimming removed 1 base from V and 2 bases from J, with 9 bases in between. There are 15 residues in the CDR3. From germline, CDR1 is GTSNPN and CDR2 SVGIG (reference sequence). The CDR3 DNA reads TGTGCCTGGAGTGCCGAACAGCCCTATAATTCACCCCTCCACTTT. The encoded protein is CAWSAEQPYNSPLHF.

The chain employs TRBV11-3 and TRBJ1-3; no definite D call. Germline V CDR1 and CDR2: SGHNT, YENEEA. The CDR3 contains 16 residues. V was shortened by 5 bases and J by 4 bases, with 18 bases between the two germline ends. The chain's CDR3 is CASSPAIMRAGNTIYF. CDR3 sequence (DNA): TGTGCCAGCAGCCCCGCCATCATGAGGGCCGGAAACACCATATATTTT.

V gene TRBV28 combines with J gene TRBJ2-3, with D uncertain. Germline V CDR1 and CDR2: MDHEN, SYDVKM. The CDR3 runs to 13 residues. V was clipped by 4 bases and J by 4 bases, with 9 bases between them. CDR3 DNA: TGTGCCAGCAGTTCCCCCGGGCCAGATACGCAGTATTTT. This sequence encodes CASSSPGPDTQYF.

The chain links TRBV29-1 to TRBJ2-7, with no clear D. This CDR3 is 14 amino acids long. The germline V gene encodes CDR1 SQVTM and CDR2 ANQGSEA. V was cut by 2 bases and J by 1 base, with 12 bases left in between. The CDR3 DNA sequence: TGCAGCGTTGAACGGCGGCAGCAATCCTACGAGCAGTACTTC. This codes for CSVERRQQSYEQYF.

The rearrangement joins TRBV29-1 to TRBJ1-2; the match to TRBD1 covers 7 bases. Germline V gene lookup returns CDR1 SQVTM and CDR2 ANQGSEA. V gave up 3 bases and J gave up 4 bases; unmatched junction bases: 11. The CDR3 loop spans 15 amino acids. The CDR3 region is CSVDSWDSDGYGYTF. CDR3 nucleotides: TGCAGCGTTGATTCCTGGGACAGCGATGGCTATGGCTACACCTTC.

This clonotype has only one observation. This chain uses TRBV15 with TRBJ2-1, with TRBD2 matching 8 bases. CDR1 is LNHNV and CDR2 is YYDKDF in the germline V gene (reference sequence). V was clipped by 4 bases and J by 1 base; unmatched bases: 6. The CDR3 spans 16 residues. The CDR3 spells CATSTLAGLSYNEQFF. In DNA, the CDR3 is TGTGCCACCAGCACCCTAGCGGGCCTATCCTACAATGAGCAGTTCTTC. Supplemented by reference TRBV15 and TRBJ2-1, the full variable domain reads DAMVIQNPRYQVTQFGKPVTLSCSQTLNHNVMYWYQQKSSQAPKLLFHYYDKDFNNEADTPDNFQSRRPNTSFCFLDIRSPGLGDTAMYLCATSTLAGLSYNEQFFGPGTRLTVL.

The chain employs TRBV29-1 and TRBJ2-7, with TRBD2 as a possible D gene (6 bases). Trimming shortened V by 0 bases and J by 4 bases, and 10 bases separated the two germline ends. The CDR3 totals 13 residues. Germline V lookup: CDR1 SQVTM, CDR2 ANQGSEA. As DNA, the CDR3 is TGCAGCGTTGAAGATCTTCGGGGGTACGAGCAGTACTTC. Protein sequence: CSVEDLRGYEQYF.

This rearrangement joins TRBV11-3 to TRBJ2-7; D may be TRBD1 (5 bases). There are 14 residues in the CDR3. Trimming removed 2 bases at V and 3 bases at J, with 11 bases between. Germline CDR1 is SGHNT and CDR2 is YENEEA. CDR3 bases: TGTGCCAGCAGCTTACCAGGGCTCCTCTACGAGCAGTACTTC. This encodes CASSLPGLLYEQYF.

V usage is TRBV28 and J usage is TRBJ2-7; 8 bases are a match to TRBD1. The CDR3 totals 16 residues. V was clipped by 4 bases and J by 2 bases; unmatched bases: 10. Germline CDR1 and CDR2: MDHEN and SYDVKM. DNA of the CDR3: TGTGCCAGCAGTTCGACCGCAGGGGGCCTAACCTACGAGCAGTACTTC. Amino acids: CASSSTAGGLTYEQYF.

The chain joins TRBV2 to TRBJ2-7, with 7 bases matching TRBD1. This CDR3 spans 16 amino acids. In germline, CDR1 is SNHLY, CDR2 FYNNEI. Trimming took 1 base from V and 1 from J; bases not matched to a gene: 7. CDR3 loop: CASSEELGQASYEQYF. DNA of the CDR3: TGTGCCAGCAGTGAAGAACTTGGACAGGCGTCCTACGAGCAGTACTTC.

V gene TRBV29-1 combines with J gene TRBJ2-4, with TRBD1 matching 8 bases. The CDR3 is 14 residues long. CDR1 is SQVTM and CDR2 is ANQGSEA in the germline V gene. The trim removed 6 bases at V and 7 bases at J, leaving 11 bases unmatched. The CDR3 spells CSVPGGRGNNIQYF. Here the CDR3 DNA reads TGCAGCGTCCCAGGGGGCAGGGGGAACAACATTCAGTACTTC.

J is TRBJ2-7 and V is TRBV29-1, with D perhaps assigned TRBD1 or TRBD2 (5 bases each). Germline V gene sequence: CDR1 SQVTM, CDR2 ANQGSEA. The CDR3 sequence is 14 residues long. V lost 0 bases, J lost 6 bases, and 15 bases lay in between. As DNA, the CDR3 is TGCAGCGTTGAAGATCCCGGGGCTATTAGCGAGCAGTACTTC. Protein: CSVEDPGAISEQYF.